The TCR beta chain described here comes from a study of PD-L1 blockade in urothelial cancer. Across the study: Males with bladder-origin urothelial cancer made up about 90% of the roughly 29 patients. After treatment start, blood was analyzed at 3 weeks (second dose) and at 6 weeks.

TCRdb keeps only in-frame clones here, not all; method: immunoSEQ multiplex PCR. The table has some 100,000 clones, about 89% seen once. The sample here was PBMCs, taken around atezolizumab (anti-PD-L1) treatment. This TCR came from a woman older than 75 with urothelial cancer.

The CDR3 nucleotides read TGTGCCACTTCTCGGAACGACAACGAGTACAATGAGCAGTTCTTC. This gives the protein CATSRNDNEYNEQFF. The V and J genes are TRBV9 and TRBJ2-1; D gene unclear. The germline gives CDR1 SGDLS, CDR2 YYNGEE. V lost 9 bases, J lost 4 bases, and 20 bases lay in between. The CDR3 has 15 amino acids.